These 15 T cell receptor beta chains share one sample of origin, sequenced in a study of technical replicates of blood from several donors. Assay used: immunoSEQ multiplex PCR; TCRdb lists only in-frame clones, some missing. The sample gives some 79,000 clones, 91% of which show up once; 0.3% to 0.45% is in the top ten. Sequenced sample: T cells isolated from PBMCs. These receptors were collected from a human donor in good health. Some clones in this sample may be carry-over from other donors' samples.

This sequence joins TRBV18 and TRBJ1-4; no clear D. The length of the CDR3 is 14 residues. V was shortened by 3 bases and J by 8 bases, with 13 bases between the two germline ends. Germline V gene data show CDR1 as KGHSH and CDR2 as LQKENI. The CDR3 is CASSPSAMEEKLFF. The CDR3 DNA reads TGTGCCAGCTCACCGAGTGCCATGGAGGAAAAACTGTTTTTT.

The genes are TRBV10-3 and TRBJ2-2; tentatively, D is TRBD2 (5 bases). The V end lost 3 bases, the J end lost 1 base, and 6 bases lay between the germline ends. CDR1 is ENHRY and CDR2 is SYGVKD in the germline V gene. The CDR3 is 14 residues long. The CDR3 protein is CAISELGNTGELFF. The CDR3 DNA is TGTGCCATCAGTGAACTAGGGAACACCGGGGAGCTGTTTTTT.

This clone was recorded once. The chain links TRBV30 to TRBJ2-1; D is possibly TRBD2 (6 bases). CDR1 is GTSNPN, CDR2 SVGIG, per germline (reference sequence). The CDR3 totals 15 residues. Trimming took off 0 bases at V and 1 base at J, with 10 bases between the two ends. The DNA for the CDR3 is TGTGCCTGGAGTGTGGGGACTGCATCCTACAATGAGCAGTTCTTC. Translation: CAWSVGTASYNEQFF.

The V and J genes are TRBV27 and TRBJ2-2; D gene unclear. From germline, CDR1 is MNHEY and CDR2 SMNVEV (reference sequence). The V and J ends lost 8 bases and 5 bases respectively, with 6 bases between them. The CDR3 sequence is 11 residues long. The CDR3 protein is CASGRTGELFF. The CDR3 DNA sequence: TGTGCCAGCGGTCGGACCGGGGAGCTGTTTTTT.

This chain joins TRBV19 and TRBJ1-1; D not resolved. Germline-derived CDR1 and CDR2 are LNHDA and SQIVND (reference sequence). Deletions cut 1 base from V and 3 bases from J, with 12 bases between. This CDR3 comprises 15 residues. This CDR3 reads CASSIVAGSHTEAFF. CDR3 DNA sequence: TGTGCCAGTAGTATAGTAGCGGGATCTCACACTGAAGCTTTCTTT.

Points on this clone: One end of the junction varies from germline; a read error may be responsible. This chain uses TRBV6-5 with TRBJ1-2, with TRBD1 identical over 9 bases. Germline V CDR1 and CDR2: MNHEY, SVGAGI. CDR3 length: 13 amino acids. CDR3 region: CASSPYPGQGMLF. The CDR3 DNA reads TGTGCCAGCAGTCCTTACCCGGGACAGGGAATGCTCTTC.

This CDR3 reads CASSPHWDRYEQYF. The CDR3 region has the DNA TGTGCCAGCAGCCCCCACTGGGACAGATACGAGCAGTACTTC. The chain links TRBV7-9 to TRBJ2-7; the match to TRBD1 covers 7 bases. The CDR3 consists of 14 residues. In germline, CDR1 is SEHNR, CDR2 FQNEAQ (reference sequence). Trimming removed 5 bases from V and 4 bases from J; junction bases left unmatched: 8.

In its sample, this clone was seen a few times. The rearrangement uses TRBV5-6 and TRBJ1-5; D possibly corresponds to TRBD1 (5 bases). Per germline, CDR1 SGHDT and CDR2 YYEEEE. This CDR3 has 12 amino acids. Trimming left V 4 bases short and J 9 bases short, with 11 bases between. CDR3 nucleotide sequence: TGTGCCAGCAGCCAGGGTCTGGGGCCCCAGCATTTT. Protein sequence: CASSQGLGPQHF.

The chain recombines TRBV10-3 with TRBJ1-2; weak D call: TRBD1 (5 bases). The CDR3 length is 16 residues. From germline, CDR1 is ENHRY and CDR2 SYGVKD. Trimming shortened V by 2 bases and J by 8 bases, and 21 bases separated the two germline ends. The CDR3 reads CAISEGRTQSTNGYTF. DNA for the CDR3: TGTGCCATCAGTGAGGGCAGGACACAATCAACCAACGGCTACACCTTC.

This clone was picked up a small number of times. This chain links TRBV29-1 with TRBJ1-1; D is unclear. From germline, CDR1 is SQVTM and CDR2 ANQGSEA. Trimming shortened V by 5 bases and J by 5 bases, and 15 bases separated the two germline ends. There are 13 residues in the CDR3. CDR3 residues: CSVSMVERTEAFF. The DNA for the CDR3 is TGCAGCGTTAGTATGGTGGAGAGGACTGAAGCTTTCTTT.

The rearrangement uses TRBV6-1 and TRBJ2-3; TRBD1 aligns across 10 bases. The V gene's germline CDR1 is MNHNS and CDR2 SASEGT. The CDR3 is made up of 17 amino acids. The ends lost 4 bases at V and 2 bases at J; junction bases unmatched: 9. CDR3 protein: CASSGRQGASYTDTQYF. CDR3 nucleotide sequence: TGTGCCAGCAGTGGGCGACAGGGGGCTTCCTACACAGATACGCAGTATTTT.

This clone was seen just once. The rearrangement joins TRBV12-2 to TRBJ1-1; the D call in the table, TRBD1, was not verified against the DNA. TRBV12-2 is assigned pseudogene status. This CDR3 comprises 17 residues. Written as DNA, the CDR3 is TGTGCAAGTCGCTTAGGTGAGGACAGACCCATGAACACTGAAGCTTTCTTT. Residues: CASRLGEDRPMNTEAFF.

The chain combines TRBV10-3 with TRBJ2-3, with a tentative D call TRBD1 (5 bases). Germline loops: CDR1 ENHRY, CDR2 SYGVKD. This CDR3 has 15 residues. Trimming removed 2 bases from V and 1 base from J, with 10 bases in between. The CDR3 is CAISEPLTGTDTQYF. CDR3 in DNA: TGTGCCATCAGTGAGCCATTGACAGGCACAGATACGCAGTATTTT.

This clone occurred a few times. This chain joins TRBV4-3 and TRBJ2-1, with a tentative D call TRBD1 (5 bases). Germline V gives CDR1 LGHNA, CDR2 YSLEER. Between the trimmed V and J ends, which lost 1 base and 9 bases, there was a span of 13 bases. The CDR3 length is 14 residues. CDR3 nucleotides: TGCGCCAGCAGCCAAGGACTGGGGCAGGTTGAGCAGTTCTTC. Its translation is CASSQGLGQVEQFF.

CDR3 in amino acids: CASSGTQGNTEAFF. The CDR3 DNA sequence: TGTGCCAGCAGCGGAACACAGGGGAACACTGAAGCTTTCTTT. J is TRBJ1-1 and V is TRBV5-4; possibly TRBD1 for D (6 bases). V lost 4 bases and J lost 1, with 11 bases in between. The germline CDR1 and CDR2 sequences are SGHNT and YYREEE (reference sequence). The CDR3 has 14 amino acids.